A selection of T cell receptor beta chains follows, all from one sample in a study of T cell responses to AZD1222 COVID-19 vaccine. Data came from immunoSEQ multiplex PCR; TCRdb stores just in-frame clones and leaves some out. The profile shows 150,000 to 200,000 clones, approximately 93% of them singletons. The source was peripheral blood, collected 28 days after the second AZD1222 dose. Receptors were obtained from an adult who received the AZD1222 COVID-19 vaccine. CDR3s include the opening cysteine and the closing phenylalanine or tryptophan. The order of the fields is D gene, clone size, V gene, J gene, CDR3 DNA, CDR3 protein. The D gene is left open where the match is weak. A clone size is listed for some rows: how often the clone was seen (once, few, many), or a class if it is expanded.

d_gene: TRBD2; abundance: .; v_gene: TRBV27; j_gene: TRBJ2-3; CDR3nt: TGTGCCACGTTACTAGCGGGAAGATTGACAGATACGCAGTATTTT; CDR3aa: CATLLAGRLTDTQYF
d_gene: .; abundance: .; v_gene: TRBV21-1; j_gene: TRBJ2-7; CDR3nt: TGTGCCAGCAGCAAAGTAGTCGGCGGGAGGAGATCCTACGAGCAGTACTTC; CDR3aa: CASSKVVGGRRSYEQYF
d_gene: .; abundance: .; v_gene: TRBV28; j_gene: TRBJ2-5; CDR3nt: TGTGCCAGCAGTTTATTTGGGGACCAAGAGACCCAGTACTTC; CDR3aa: CASSLFGDQETQYF
d_gene: TRBD2; abundance: .; v_gene: TRBV7-8; j_gene: TRBJ2-1; CDR3nt: TGTGCCAGCAGCACGCGGACTAGCGGGAGCCCCTACAATGAGCAGTTCTTC; CDR3aa: CASSTRTSGSPYNEQFF
d_gene: .; abundance: .; v_gene: TRBV18; j_gene: TRBJ1-4; CDR3nt: TGTGCCAGCTCACCGAACAATGAAAAACTGTTTTTT; CDR3aa: CASSPNNEKLFF
d_gene: .; abundance: .; v_gene: TRBV5-4; j_gene: TRBJ2-7; CDR3nt: TGTGCCAGCAGCTCGCCCGGGACGGGACGCCACGAGCAGTACTTC; CDR3aa: CASSSPGTGRHEQYF
d_gene: .; abundance: few; v_gene: TRBV16; j_gene: TRBJ1-4; CDR3nt: TGTGCCAGCAGTCCTCAGGTGGTCCGGGAAAAACTGTTTTTT; CDR3aa: CASSPQVVREKLFF
d_gene: TRBD1; abundance: .; v_gene: TRBV24-1; j_gene: TRBJ2-2; CDR3nt: TGTGCCACCAGTGATATCCGGGACAGCTACACCGGGGAGCTGTTTTTT; CDR3aa: CATSDIRDSYTGELFF
d_gene: .; abundance: .; v_gene: TRBV7-9; j_gene: TRBJ1-1; CDR3nt: TGTGCCAGCAGCCAAACCCTACAGGATGCGGAAGCTTTCTTT; CDR3aa: CASSQTLQDAEAFF
d_gene: TRBD1; abundance: few; v_gene: TRBV6-2/TRBV6-3; j_gene: TRBJ2-7; CDR3nt: TGTGCCAGCAGTTACGGACAGGGTGGATACGAGCAGTACTTC; CDR3aa: CASSYGQGGYEQYF
d_gene: TRBD1; abundance: once; v_gene: TRBV6-2/TRBV6-3; j_gene: TRBJ1-2; CDR3nt: TGTGCCAGCAGTTTGAGGACAGGTGGATATGGCTACACCTTC; CDR3aa: CASSLRTGGYGYTF
d_gene: .; abundance: .; v_gene: TRBV5-1; j_gene: TRBJ1-3; CDR3nt: TGCGCCAGCAGCTTGGGGGACCGTAGCTCTGGAAACACCATATATTTT; CDR3aa: CASSLGDRSSGNTIYF
d_gene: TRBD1; abundance: .; v_gene: TRBV27; j_gene: TRBJ1-2; CDR3nt: TGTGTCTCCCGACAGGGGGCTTTTGGCTACACCTTC; CDR3aa: CVSRQGAFGYTF
d_gene: .; abundance: .; v_gene: TRBV28; j_gene: TRBJ2-7; CDR3nt: TGTGCCAGCAGTTTCTCTCTGCTGACCCCGCCCTCCTACGAGCAGTACTTC; CDR3aa: CASSFSLLTPPSYEQYF
d_gene: TRBD2; abundance: .; v_gene: TRBV10-3; j_gene: TRBJ2-3; CDR3nt: TGTGCCACCGGGACTAGCGGCACAGATACGCAGTATTTT; CDR3aa: CATGTSGTDTQYF
d_gene: .; abundance: .; v_gene: TRBV6-1; j_gene: TRBJ2-7; CDR3nt: TGTGCCAGCAGTGAATCGGACTACGGGGTATACGAGCAGTACTTC; CDR3aa: CASSESDYGVYEQYF
d_gene: .; abundance: .; v_gene: TRBV6-2/TRBV6-3; j_gene: TRBJ2-5; CDR3nt: TGTGCCAGCAGTTATTCACGGGTAGAGGGGACCCAGTACTTC; CDR3aa: CASSYSRVEGTQYF
d_gene: .; abundance: .; v_gene: TRBV18; j_gene: TRBJ1-2; CDR3nt: TGTGCCAGCTCACCGCTGACGGGGGCTGATTATGGCTACACCTTC; CDR3aa: CASSPLTGADYGYTF
d_gene: .; abundance: .; v_gene: TRBV7-9; j_gene: TRBJ1-6; CDR3nt: TGTGCCAGCAGCACCGACAGGAGCTCCTATAATTCACCCCTCCACTTT; CDR3aa: CASSTDRSSYNSPLHF
d_gene: .; abundance: .; v_gene: TRBV6-1; j_gene: TRBJ1-1; CDR3nt: TGTGCCAGCAGTGAACAGGGTACAAACACTGAAGCTTTCTTT; CDR3aa: CASSEQGTNTEAFF
d_gene: TRBD2; abundance: .; v_gene: TRBV15; j_gene: TRBJ2-2; CDR3nt: TGTGCCACCAGCAAAACTAGCGTTGACGCCGGGGAGCTGTTTTTT; CDR3aa: CATSKTSVDAGELFF
d_gene: .; abundance: once; v_gene: TRBV29-1; j_gene: TRBJ2-1; CDR3nt: TGCAGCGTTGAAGATTTGGCAGGTTACAATGAGCAGTTCTTC; CDR3aa: CSVEDLAGYNEQFF
d_gene: TRBD2; abundance: .; v_gene: TRBV5-1; j_gene: TRBJ2-5; CDR3nt: TGCGCCAGCAGCTCGACTAGCGGGGCATTCCAAGAGACCCAGTACTTC; CDR3aa: CASSSTSGAFQETQYF
d_gene: .; abundance: .; v_gene: TRBV28; j_gene: TRBJ2-7; CDR3nt: TGTGCCAGCAGTGTCACAGTAGATCAGAACGAGCAGTACTTC; CDR3aa: CASSVTVDQNEQYF
d_gene: .; abundance: .; v_gene: TRBV4-3; j_gene: TRBJ2-5; CDR3nt: TGCGCCAGCAGCCAAGCTGGCTGGGAGACCCAGTACTTC; CDR3aa: CASSQAGWETQYF
d_gene: .; abundance: .; v_gene: TRBV7-9; j_gene: TRBJ1-1; CDR3nt: TGTGCCAGTCAACATCTTAACACTGAAGCTTTCTTT; CDR3aa: CASQHLNTEAFF
d_gene: TRBD2; abundance: .; v_gene: TRBV3-1/TRBV3-2; j_gene: TRBJ2-7; CDR3nt: TGTGCCAGCAGCCCGCAGGAGTGGGGACTAGCCTACGAGCAGTACTTC; CDR3aa: CASSPQEWGLAYEQYF
d_gene: TRBD2; abundance: .; v_gene: TRBV12-5; j_gene: TRBJ2-1; CDR3nt: TGTGCTAGTGGCACTAGCGGGAGGGCCGATTCCTACAATGAGCAGTTCTTC; CDR3aa: CASGTSGRADSYNEQFF